What follows are 2 T cell receptor beta chains derived from one specimen sequenced in a study of cytomegalovirus exposure and HLA in healthy donors. PCR was performed using 60 Vbeta and 13 Jbeta primers. Only in-frame clones appear in the TCRdb table, and some are missing; sequencing was by immunoSEQ multiplex PCR. The sample holds around 97,000 clones, approximately 79% seen once. The sequenced sample was PBMCs. The receptor source for this set is a man aged 50-59 years in good health and CMV-seropositive.

This rearrangement joins TRBV4-1 to TRBJ2-1; 10 positions match TRBD2. Germline V gene sequence: CDR1 MGHRA, CDR2 YSYEKL. The CDR3 runs 16 residues. The trim removed 6 bases at V and 3 bases at J, leaving 8 bases unmatched. DNA of the CDR3: TGCGCCAGCAGGACCCTAGCGGGAGCGAACTACAATGAGCAGTTCTTC. Translating it yields CASRTLAGANYNEQFF.

The CDR3, as DNA: TGTGCCAGCTCGCTCACTCAAGAGACCCAGTACTTC. This encodes CASSLTQETQYF. The rearrangement links TRBV18 to TRBJ2-5, with D unresolved. The V end lost 6 bases, the J end lost 2 bases, and 7 bases lay between the germline ends. The CDR3 runs to 12 residues. CDR1 is KGHSH, CDR2 LQKENI, per germline.